These 29 T cell receptor beta chains share one sample of origin, sequenced in a study of T-cell memory formation after mild COVID-19. TCRdb re-derived calls from the 5' RACE reads in MiXCR, one entry per CDR3 protein. Among about 100,000 distinct CDR3 sequences listed, roughly an eighth were seen once. Sequenced sample: PBMCs or a T cell subset sorted from them (not recorded which). These receptors were taken from a man between 18 and 35 years old who had mild COVID-19 (a few samples of this study predate the infection). Cell type and time point are not known.

This clonotype showed up just a few times. The chain links TRBV20-1 to TRBJ1-1; D not resolved. This CDR3 spans 14 amino acids. Germline V lookup: CDR1 DFQATT, CDR2 SNEGSKA (reference sequence). V was clipped by 5 bases and J by 1 base, with 14 bases between them. This chain's CDR3 is CSADPLRGNTEAFF. The CDR3 nucleotides are TGCAGTGCTGACCCCCTGAGAGGGAACACTGAAGCTTTCTTT.

The sample holds a few counts of this clonotype. J is TRBJ2-6 and V is TRBV29-1; the D gene could be TRBD1 or TRBD2 (5 bases each). Germline assignment: CDR1 SQVTM and CDR2 ANQGSEA. V was cut by 7 bases and J by 4 bases, with 17 bases left in between. The CDR3 sequence is 15 residues long. CDR3 residues: CSAYRPGTGANVLTF. The CDR3 DNA follows: TGCAGCGCCTACCGACCAGGGACCGGGGCCAACGTCCTGACTTTC.

This clonotype came up many times. The chain joins TRBV7-2 to TRBJ2-1, with TRBD2 matching 9 bases. After removal of 5 bases from V and 4 bases from J, the junction contained 15 bases not matched to a gene. This CDR3 has 18 residues. Germline CDR1 is SGHTA and CDR2 is FQGNSA. CDR3 region: CASSPPSGGLVGYNEQFF. CDR3 sequence (DNA): TGTGCCAGCAGCCCGCCGAGCGGGGGGCTTGTGGGGTACAATGAGCAGTTCTTC.

This clonotype showed up just a few times. J is TRBJ2-5 and V is TRBV6-6; D may be TRBD1 (6 bases). Trimming stripped 2 bases from V and 5 bases from J, with 18 bases between. This CDR3 has 16 residues. Per germline, CDR1 MNHNY and CDR2 SVGAGI (reference sequence). CDR3 region: CASSYPAGEFAETQYF. In nucleotides, the CDR3 is TGTGCCAGCAGTTACCCGGCAGGGGAATTTGCGGAGACCCAGTACTTC.

This clonotype was observed many times. The chain uses TRBV4-1 and TRBJ1-5; maybe TRBD1 (6 bases). Germline V gene data show CDR1 as MGHRA and CDR2 as YSYEKL. CDR3 length: 14 amino acids. Trimming removed 0 bases at V and 6 bases at J, with 9 bases between. The CDR3 sequence: CASSQEPGAQPQHF. The CDR3, as DNA: TGCGCCAGCAGCCAAGAGCCGGGGGCTCAGCCCCAGCATTTT.

This clonotype was recorded at least ten times. The chain employs TRBV3-1 and TRBJ2-1; possibly TRBD1 or TRBD2 for D (5 bases each). Per germline, CDR1 LGHDT and CDR2 YNNKEL (reference sequence). V was clipped by 4 bases and J by 3 bases, with 13 bases between them. The CDR3 runs 15 residues. This chain's CDR3 is CASSPGTEIYNEQFF. CDR3 nucleotides: TGTGCCAGCAGCCCCGGGACCGAAATCTACAATGAGCAGTTCTTC.

This clonotype was seen a few times. The CDR3 region has the DNA TGTGCCAGCAGTCAACTCCCGGACAGCGACTATAATTCACCCCTCCACTTT. The encoded protein is CASSQLPDSDYNSPLHF. The rearrangement uses TRBV28 and TRBJ1-6, with a tentative D call TRBD1 (6 bases). This CDR3 comprises 17 residues. Trimming shortened V by 5 bases and J by 3 bases, and 17 bases separated the two germline ends. Germline V gene data show CDR1 as MDHEN and CDR2 as SYDVKM.

The chain carries TRBV28 and TRBJ2-2, with TRBD1 matching over 8 bases. CDR3 length equals 15 residues. Germline trimming cut 4 bases from V and 4 bases from J; bases unmatched to any gene: 5. CDR1 and CDR2 from the germline V gene are MDHEN and SYDVKM. CDR3 sequence reads: CASSSGQGVTGELFF. The DNA of the CDR3 is TGTGCCAGCAGTTCCGGACAGGGAGTCACCGGGGAGCTGTTTTTT.

This chain uses TRBV7-9 with TRBJ1-1; 7 positions match TRBD1. Germline loops: CDR1 SEHNR, CDR2 FQNEAQ (reference sequence). The CDR3 spans 15 residues. V trimming: 0 bases; J trimming: 0 bases; junction bases outside the gene matches: 1. The CDR3 nucleotides are TGTGCCAGCAGCTTAGCTACAGGGGTGAACACTGAAGCTTTCTTT. Translated, it gives CASSLATGVNTEAFF.

The CDR3 DNA reads TGTGCCAGCAGTGAAGGATCGGGTGGTAGCACAGATACGCAGTATTTT. Translated: CASSEGSGGSTDTQYF. The chain carries TRBV6-4 and TRBJ2-3; D unclear. Between the trimmed V and J ends, which lost 3 bases and 0 bases, there was a span of 13 bases. CDR3 length equals 16 residues. The germline V gene has CDR1 MRHNA and CDR2 SNTAGT.

This clonotype occurred many times. This chain connects TRBV7-2 to TRBJ2-2, with D possibly TRBD1 on 5 matching bases. In germline, CDR1 is SGHTA, CDR2 FQGNSA. The ends were cut back, 2 bases at V and 6 bases at J, with 10 bases in the middle. The CDR3 has 14 residues. The CDR3 is CASSLIGAPGELFF. In DNA, the CDR3 is TGTGCCAGCAGCTTAATTGGGGCACCCGGGGAGCTGTTTTTT.

The rearrangement links TRBV27 to TRBJ1-5; 8 bases align to TRBD1. This CDR3 has 14 residues. The germline gives CDR1 MNHEY, CDR2 SMNVEV (reference sequence). Trimming cost V 7 bases and J 9 bases; bases outside gene matches: 11. CDR3 nucleotide sequence: TGTGCCAGCATGGCAGGGGGCGCCGGTCGGCCCCAGCATTTT. As protein: CASMAGGAGRPQHF.

In this sample, this clonotype turned up many times. This CDR3 reads CASSWIGGNTIYF. The CDR3 bases are TGCGCCAGCAGCTGGATTGGTGGAAACACCATATATTTT. The chain uses TRBV4-1 and TRBJ1-3; D remains ambiguous. Trimming removed 5 bases from V and 3 bases from J, with 8 bases in between. Germline CDR1 is MGHRA and CDR2 is YSYEKL. This CDR3 contains 13 residues.

V is TRBV4-1 and J is TRBJ2-1; TRBD2 is a possible D gene (5 bases). V was trimmed by 0 bases and J by 0 bases, leaving 15 bases between them. The CDR3 extends over 18 amino acids. Germline V gene data show CDR1 as MGHRA and CDR2 as YSYEKL. The CDR3 loop is CASSQEGRGPISYNEQFF. CDR3 in DNA: TGCGCCAGCAGCCAAGAAGGTAGAGGGCCGATCTCCTACAATGAGCAGTTCTTC.

In its sample, this clonotype was seen a few times. V is TRBV7-6 and J is TRBJ2-7; 8 nucleotides align to TRBD1. This CDR3 comprises 16 residues. CDR1 SGHVS and CDR2 FNYEAQ come from the germline V gene. With 1 base clipped from V and 3 bases from J, the junction kept 8 bases outside the gene matches. The CDR3 sequence: CASSLERQGAFYEQYF. The CDR3 DNA follows: TGTGCCAGCAGCTTAGAACGGCAGGGGGCATTCTACGAGCAGTACTTC.

V gene TRBV7-9 combines with J gene TRBJ1-2, with a tentative D call TRBD1 (6 bases). Germline CDR1 SEHNR, CDR2 FQNEAQ (reference sequence). With 5 bases removed from V and 8 bases from J, the gap between germline ends came to 15 bases. This CDR3 is 13 amino acids long. CDR3 in DNA: TGTGCCAGCAGCGCCCTAACAGGGAACGGCTACACCTTC. Encoded protein: CASSALTGNGYTF.

This clonotype occurred a few times. The chain couples TRBV20-1 to TRBJ1-3; D ambiguous. Trimming pared 0 bases from V and 4 bases from J, leaving 10 bases between. The germline gives CDR1 DFQATT, CDR2 SNEGSKA (reference sequence). The CDR3 has 14 amino acids. The DNA for the CDR3 is TGCAGTGCTAGAGAGCTGGGCGCCGGAAACACCATATATTTT. Translating it yields CSARELGAGNTIYF.

This chain uses TRBV12-3 or TRBV12-4 with TRBJ2-3; D is unresolved. The V and J ends lost 3 bases and 6 bases respectively, with 4 bases between them. This CDR3 region has 11 residues. This CDR3 is CASSLWDTQYF. In nucleotides, the CDR3 is TGTGCCAGCAGTTTGTGGGATACGCAGTATTTT.

This clonotype appeared many times. The germline gene is not matched at one end of the junction; a read error may be the cause. This CDR3 is CASSLGQGGTEAFF. CDR3 nucleotides: TGTGCCAGCAGCTTGGGACAGGGAGGCACTGAAGCTTTCTTT. This sequence joins TRBV5-1 and TRBJ1-1; 9 bases are a match to TRBD1. Germline lookup yields CDR1 SGHRS and CDR2 YFSETQ. The CDR3 contains 14 residues.

This clonotype came up a few times. The chain couples TRBV7-2 to TRBJ1-2; D is undetermined. Per the germline V gene, CDR1 is SGHTA and CDR2 is FQGNSA. Trimming cost V 1 base and J 8 bases, with 8 bases left between them. CDR3 length: 12 amino acids. The CDR3 DNA reads TGTGCCAGCAGCTTAGAGGGTTGGGGCTACACCTTC. Translation: CASSLEGWGYTF.

The chain carries TRBV12-3 or TRBV12-4 and TRBJ1-5, with unresolved D. The CDR3 is made up of 15 amino acids. The ends were cut back, 3 bases at V and 0 bases at J, with 9 bases in the middle. The CDR3, as DNA: TGTGCCAGCAGTTTGAAGGGTAATAGCAATCAGCCCCAGCATTTT. As protein: CASSLKGNSNQPQHF.

This clonotype was seen many times. This chain connects TRBV5-1 to TRBJ2-1, with D unclear. Trimming removed 1 base at V and 7 bases at J, with 12 bases between. Germline CDR1 is SGHRS and CDR2 is YFSETQ. The CDR3 spans 14 residues. This chain's CDR3 is CASSLIHLGNEQFF. The CDR3 nucleotides read TGCGCCAGCAGCTTGATACACCTTGGGAATGAGCAGTTCTTC. The whole variable domain, filled in from reference TRBV5-1 and TRBJ2-1, reads KAGVTQTPRYLIKTRGQQVTLSCSPISGHRSVSWYQQTPGQGLQFLFEYFSETQRNKGNFPGRFSGRQFSNSRSEMNVSTLELGDSALYLCASSLIHLGNEQFFGPGTRLTVL.

This clonotype was detected only a few times. This chain uses TRBV4-2 with TRBJ2-2; 8 positions agree with TRBD2. With V trimmed by 8 bases and J by 0 bases, 14 bases remained unmatched. Germline values: CDR1 LGHNA, CDR2 YNFKEQ. This CDR3 is built from 18 residues. CDR3 amino acids: CASGRGFAGGANTGELFF. In nucleotides, the CDR3 is TGTGCCAGCGGAAGAGGCTTTGCGGGGGGCGCGAACACCGGGGAGCTGTTTTTT.

The chain joins TRBV11-2 to TRBJ2-7, with TRBD1 matching over 7 bases. This CDR3 contains 16 residues. The germline V gene encodes CDR1 SGHAT and CDR2 FQNNGV. The junction had 8 bases not matched to a gene; V was cut back by 1 base and J by 2 bases. CDR3 sequence (DNA): TGTGCCAGCAGCTTAGGCGACGGGACAGCCCCCTACGAGCAGTACTTC. Its protein product is CASSLGDGTAPYEQYF.

The CDR3 DNA follows: TGTGCCAGCGCAGCCTCAGTAGGCGGGGAGCTGTTTTTT. Protein: CASAASVGGELFF. The chain couples TRBV6-6 to TRBJ2-2; D gene uncertain. This CDR3 contains 13 residues. Germline CDR1 reads MNHNY; CDR2 reads SVGAGI (reference sequence). The V and J ends lost 8 bases and 7 bases respectively, with 14 bases between them.

The sample holds a few counts of this clonotype. The rearrangement uses TRBV7-6 and TRBJ2-7; D unclear. This CDR3 has 12 amino acids. Germline-derived CDR1 and CDR2 are SGHVS and FNYEAQ. V was cut by 2 bases and J by 5 bases, with 7 bases left in between. The CDR3 region is CASSLQGNEQYF. The CDR3, as DNA: TGTGCCAGCAGCTTACAAGGGAACGAGCAGTACTTC.

This sequence joins TRBV9 and TRBJ2-1; 9 nucleotides line up with TRBD2. Germline CDR1 reads SGDLS; CDR2 reads YYNGEE. V was pared by 3 bases and J by 7 bases, with 5 bases of the junction left unmatched. The CDR3 loop spans 14 amino acids. CDR3 nucleotide sequence: TGTGCCAGCAGCGCCGGCGGGGGGGCAAATGAGCAGTTCTTC. Translation: CASSAGGGANEQFF.

This clonotype was counted ten times or more. The genes are TRBV7-6 and TRBJ2-1; a weak D match, TRBD2 (5 bases). CDR1 is SGHVS, CDR2 FNYEAQ, per germline. The germline V and J ends were trimmed by 4 bases and 3 bases, with 7 bases remaining between them. The CDR3 spans 13 residues. This CDR3 reads CASSSRDYNEQFF. CDR3 bases: TGTGCCAGCAGCTCCCGGGACTACAATGAGCAGTTCTTC. Full variable domain (rest looked up from reference TRBV7-6 and TRBJ2-1): GAGVSQSPRYKVTKRGQDVALRCDPISGHVSLYWYRQALGQGPEFLTYFNYEAQQDKSGLPNDRFSAERPEGSISTLTIQRTEQRDSAMYRCASSSRDYNEQFFGPGTRLTVL.

The chain combines TRBV4-1 with TRBJ2-1; D perhaps matches TRBD2 (5 bases). The CDR3 loop spans 14 amino acids. The V end was cut by 0 bases, the J end by 9 bases, with 12 bases between. The germline CDR1 and CDR2 sequences are MGHRA and YSYEKL. Written as DNA, the CDR3 is TGCGCCAGCAGCCAAGATCTCGGGGTGGTTGAGCAGTTCTTC. Amino acids: CASSQDLGVVEQFF.